These T cell receptor beta chains were read from a single sample in a study of identical twins. One entry per CDR3 protein results from TCRdb running MiXCR on the 5' RACE reads. The repertoire holds roughly 230,000 distinct CDR3 sequences, with about 8.5% as singletons. This sample also belongs to another study, concerning yellow fever vaccine responses in identical twins.

Specimen: CD8+ T cells sorted from blood. These receptors came from a woman between 18 and 30 years old in good health. CDR3s include the opening cysteine and the closing phenylalanine or tryptophan. D genes are given only for firm matches. Size values are once, few and many counts, or a class for expanded clones, and some rows have none.

CDR3 DNA: TGTGCCAGCAGACCGATTCCACACACCGGGGAGCTGTTTTTT
CDR3 protein: CASRPIPHTGELFF
J gene: TRBJ2-2
D gene: .
clone size: .
V gene: TRBV28

CDR3 DNA: TGTGCCAGCAGTTTAGCTAGCGGGGGGATTTCCTACGAGCAGTACTTC
CDR3 protein: CASSLASGGISYEQYF
J gene: TRBJ2-7
D gene: TRBD2
clone size: few
V gene: TRBV12-3/TRBV12-4

CDR3 DNA: TGCGCCAGCAGCCAAGAACCGACAGGAGAGGTAGAGACCCAGTACTTC
CDR3 protein: CASSQEPTGEVETQYF
J gene: TRBJ2-5
D gene: .
clone size: many
V gene: TRBV4-3

CDR3 DNA: TGCAGTGCCAGGGGTTTGGGGGGTAACACCGTGGAGCTGTTTTTT
CDR3 protein: CSARGLGGNTVELFF
J gene: TRBJ2-2
D gene: .
clone size: .
V gene: TRBV20-1

CDR3 DNA: TGCAGTTGGCGGCAGCCCGCCTCCTACGAGCAGTACTTC
CDR3 protein: CSWRQPASYEQYF
J gene: TRBJ2-7
D gene: .
clone size: few
V gene: TRBV20-1

CDR3 DNA: TGTGCCAGCAGCGGGGCTGCGGACCTTAGCACAGATACGCAGTATTTT
CDR3 protein: CASSGAADLSTDTQYF
J gene: TRBJ2-3
D gene: .
clone size: .
V gene: TRBV6-1

CDR3 DNA: TGTGCCAGCAGTCCCCTACAGGGGATGAACACTGAAGCTTTCTTT
CDR3 protein: CASSPLQGMNTEAFF
J gene: TRBJ1-1
D gene: TRBD1
clone size: few
V gene: TRBV28

CDR3 DNA: TGCAGCGTTGATCTAGGGGTAGGGAGTTCAGATACGCAGTATTTT
CDR3 protein: CSVDLGVGSSDTQYF
J gene: TRBJ2-3
D gene: .
clone size: few
V gene: TRBV29-1

CDR3 DNA: TGCGCCAGCAGCCAAGATAAGACAGGCCTCGTGGAAGCTTTCTTT
CDR3 protein: CASSQDKTGLVEAFF
J gene: TRBJ1-1
D gene: .
clone size: many
V gene: TRBV4-3

CDR3 DNA: TGTGCCAGCAGCCAAACCTTAGGGACTGTCGAGACCCAGTACTTC
CDR3 protein: CASSQTLGTVETQYF
J gene: TRBJ2-5
D gene: .
clone size: .
V gene: TRBV4-2

CDR3 DNA: TGTGCCAGCAGTTTTTCTCAGTATAACACTGAAGCTTTCTTT
CDR3 protein: CASSFSQYNTEAFF
J gene: TRBJ1-1
D gene: .
clone size: few
V gene: TRBV6-2/TRBV6-3

CDR3 DNA: TGCAGCGTTGAAGGGCCAGACTATGGCTACACCTTC
CDR3 protein: CSVEGPDYGYTF
J gene: TRBJ1-2
D gene: .
clone size: many
V gene: TRBV29-1

CDR3 DNA: TGTGCCAGCTGGGGGGCAGGGAGCGTCGCCGGGGAGCTGTTTTTT
CDR3 protein: CASWGAGSVAGELFF
J gene: TRBJ2-2
D gene: .
clone size: few
V gene: TRBV6-2/TRBV6-3

CDR3 DNA: TGTGCCAGCGTCCCGGGTCGTGCAGGCTACAATGAGCAGTTCTTC
CDR3 protein: CASVPGRAGYNEQFF
J gene: TRBJ2-1
D gene: .
clone size: many
V gene: TRBV7-8

CDR3 DNA: TGTGCCAGCAGCTTAGTTGACAGAAACTACGAGCAGTACTTC
CDR3 protein: CASSLVDRNYEQYF
J gene: TRBJ2-7
D gene: .
clone size: many
V gene: TRBV7-9

CDR3 DNA: TGTGCCAGCAGCCTGGGACTCTTCGTAAGGGAGGTCCCCTATGGCTACACCTTC
CDR3 protein: CASSLGLFVREVPYGYTF
J gene: TRBJ1-2
D gene: .
clone size: few
V gene: TRBV28

CDR3 DNA: TGCGCCAGCAGCCAAGCCGCCCTCCGTATCGGGACAGGAGGGGGCCAAGAGACCCAGTACTTC
CDR3 protein: CASSQAALRIGTGGGQETQYF
J gene: TRBJ2-5
D gene: TRBD1
clone size: .
V gene: TRBV4-1

CDR3 DNA: TGTGCCACAGGGTTGTACAATGAGCAGTTCTTC
CDR3 protein: CATGLYNEQFF
J gene: TRBJ2-1
D gene: .
clone size: few
V gene: TRBV24-1

CDR3 DNA: TGCGCCAGCAGCTTGCCCCGGACAGGGGGGAACACTGAAGCTTTCTTT
CDR3 protein: CASSLPRTGGNTEAFF
J gene: TRBJ1-1
D gene: TRBD1
clone size: few
V gene: TRBV5-1

CDR3 DNA: TGCGCCAGCAGCCACCAGAGGACCTACGAGCAGTACTTC
CDR3 protein: CASSHQRTYEQYF
J gene: TRBJ2-7
D gene: .
clone size: .
V gene: TRBV4-3

CDR3 DNA: TGCGCCAGCAGCCAAAGAACAGGGGAGAACTATGGCTACACCTTC
CDR3 protein: CASSQRTGENYGYTF
J gene: TRBJ1-2
D gene: TRBD1
clone size: few
V gene: TRBV4-1

CDR3 DNA: TGTGCCAGCAGCTTAGCCAGTTCCTACAATGAGCAGTTCTTC
CDR3 protein: CASSLASSYNEQFF
J gene: TRBJ2-1
D gene: .
clone size: .
V gene: TRBV7-9

CDR3 DNA: TGTGCCATCAGTGGTACGACAGGGAACACCTACGAGCAGTACTTC
CDR3 protein: CAISGTTGNTYEQYF
J gene: TRBJ2-7
D gene: TRBD1
clone size: few
V gene: TRBV10-3

CDR3 DNA: TGTGCCACCAGTGGGGGACAGCCCACCGGGGAGCTGTTTTTT
CDR3 protein: CATSGGQPTGELFF
J gene: TRBJ2-2
D gene: TRBD1
clone size: .
V gene: TRBV24-1

CDR3 DNA: TGTGCCAGCAGCTTTTTGGGGCGCGAGACCCAGTACTTC
CDR3 protein: CASSFLGRETQYF
J gene: TRBJ2-5
D gene: .
clone size: .
V gene: TRBV7-2

CDR3 DNA: TGCGCCAGCAGCCTTCATCTGAACACTGAAGCTTTCTTT
CDR3 protein: CASSLHLNTEAFF
J gene: TRBJ1-1
D gene: .
clone size: many
V gene: TRBV4-3

CDR3 DNA: TGTGCCAGCAGCCAAGGCGTCCGAAACACTGAAGCTTTCTTT
CDR3 protein: CASSQGVRNTEAFF
J gene: TRBJ1-1
D gene: .
clone size: many
V gene: TRBV14

CDR3 DNA: TGTGCCAGCAGCGGAGGGGATCTTGAAGCTTTCTTT
CDR3 protein: CASSGGDLEAFF
J gene: TRBJ1-1
D gene: .
clone size: .
V gene: TRBV5-6

CDR3 DNA: TGCGCCAGCAGCTTGTGGGATCTCAATGAGCAGTTCTTC
CDR3 protein: CASSLWDLNEQFF
J gene: TRBJ2-1
D gene: .
clone size: few
V gene: TRBV5-1

CDR3 DNA: TGTGCCAGCAGCGACTCCTCTTTGGGACAGAGCACAGATACGCAGTATTTT
CDR3 protein: CASSDSSLGQSTDTQYF
J gene: TRBJ2-3
D gene: TRBD1
clone size: many
V gene: TRBV9

CDR3 DNA: TGTGCCAGCAGTGCGCATGCAGGGACGAACGGGGAGCTGTTTTTT
CDR3 protein: CASSAHAGTNGELFF
J gene: TRBJ2-2
D gene: .
clone size: many
V gene: TRBV12-3/TRBV12-4